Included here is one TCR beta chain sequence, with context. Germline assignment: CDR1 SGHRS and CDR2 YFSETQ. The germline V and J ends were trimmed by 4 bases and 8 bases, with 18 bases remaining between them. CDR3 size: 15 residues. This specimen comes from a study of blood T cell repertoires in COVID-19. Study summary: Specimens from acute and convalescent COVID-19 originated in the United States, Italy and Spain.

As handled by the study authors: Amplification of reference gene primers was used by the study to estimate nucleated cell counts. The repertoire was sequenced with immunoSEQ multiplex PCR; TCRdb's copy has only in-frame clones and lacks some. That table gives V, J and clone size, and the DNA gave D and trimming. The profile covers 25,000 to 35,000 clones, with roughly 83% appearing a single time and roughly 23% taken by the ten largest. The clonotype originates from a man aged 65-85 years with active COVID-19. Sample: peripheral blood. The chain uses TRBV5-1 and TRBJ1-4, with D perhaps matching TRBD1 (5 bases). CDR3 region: CASSARQGAGEKLFF. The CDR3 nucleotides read TGCGCCAGCAGCGCCCGACAAGGGGCAGGAGAAAAACTGTTTTTT.